Below, 4 T cell receptor beta chains from the same sample are listed, as sequenced in a study of cytomegalovirus exposure and HLA in healthy donors. The PCR ran on 60 Vbeta and 13 Jbeta primers. Produced via immunoSEQ multiplex PCR; TCRdb's table is partial and in-frame only. This table holds under 100,000 clones, approximately 80% found once. Sequences were obtained from PBMCs. The source is a man aged 50 to 60 in good health and CMV-seronegative.

The rearrangement uses TRBV27 and TRBJ1-4; 10 bases map to TRBD1. Germline V gene sequence: CDR1 MNHEY, CDR2 SMNVEV (reference sequence). The CDR3 has 18 residues. Germline trimming cut 6 bases from V and 12 bases from J; bases unmatched to any gene: 22. CDR3 sequence reads: CASSNRRMNYQTGGELFF. CDR3 sequence (DNA): TGTGCCAGCAGCAACCGACGAATGAATTACCAGACAGGGGGCGAACTGTTTTTT.

The chain is built from TRBV19 and TRBJ1-2, with D tentatively TRBD1 (6 bases). This CDR3 region has 14 residues. V was cut by 3 bases and J by 4 bases, with 12 bases left in between. In germline, CDR1 is LNHDA, CDR2 SQIVND (reference sequence). The CDR3 coding sequence is TGTGCCAGTAGTATTGGGACAATACTCTATGGCTACACCTTC. Protein: CASSIGTILYGYTF. The full variable domain, its missing parts supplied by reference TRBV19 and TRBJ1-2, is DGGITQSPKYLFRKEGQNVTLSCEQNLNHDAMYWYRQDPGQGLRLIYYSQIVNDFQKGDIAEGYSVSREKKESFPLTVTSAQKNPTAFYLCASSIGTILYGYTFGSGTRLTVV.

V gene TRBV6-1 combines with J gene TRBJ2-2; 7 positions match TRBD1. The junction had 10 bases not matched to a gene; V was cut back by 2 bases and J by 7 bases. This CDR3 comprises 16 residues. Germline values: CDR1 MNHNS, CDR2 SASEGT. The CDR3 loop reads CASSEKGSTGNGELFF. CDR3 sequence (DNA): TGTGCCAGCAGTGAAAAGGGTTCGACAGGGAACGGGGAGCTGTTTTTT.

The chain couples TRBV7-9 to TRBJ2-5; 7 bases agree with TRBD1. CDR1 and CDR2 from the germline V gene are SEHNR and FQNEAQ (reference sequence). CDR3 length equals 16 residues. Trimming took 4 bases from V and 5 from J; bases not matched to a gene: 13. The CDR3 is CASSSFIQGYEETQYF. DNA of the CDR3: TGTGCCAGCAGCTCATTCATACAGGGGTATGAGGAGACCCAGTACTTC.